This T cell receptor beta chain was identified in a study of blood T cell repertoires in COVID-19. Study at large: Acute and convalescent COVID-19 specimens originated in the United States, Italy and Spain.

Original data processing: The assay estimated nucleated cells by amplifying reference gene primers. Method: immunoSEQ multiplex PCR; TCRdb's copy keeps in-frame clones and lacks some. The D gene and trimming were derived from the DNA, and the V and J assignments and clone size from that table. The sample includes 180,000 or so clones, over 75% of them seen just once. CDR1 and CDR2 (germline): SGHRS, YFSETQ. CDR3 length: 13 amino acids. V gave up 3 bases and J gave up 6 bases, with 12 bases separating them. This TCR was recovered from a woman older than 75 with acute or convalescent COVID-19. Sequencing was carried out using peripheral blood. The V and J genes are TRBV5-1 and TRBJ1-1, with D hard to call. CDR3 bases: TGCGCCAGCAGCTACGTACAGCGGGCTGAAGCTTTCTTT. Its protein product is CASSYVQRAEAFF.